Included here is one TCR beta chain sequence, with context. The antigen remains undetermined. One entry per CDR3 protein results from TCRdb running MiXCR on the reads. Counted here are 700,000 to 950,000 distinct CDR3 sequences, around a third occurring once; the ten biggest clones make up around 12%. This entry comes from a study of T cell repertoires in cytomegalovirus infection. Whole-study context: Selection of CMV epitopes for the study included recently identified HLA-C-restricted and well-studied HLA-B-restricted ones. Public signatures in TCR beta pointed to CMV infection and matching HLA type.

CDR1 is DFQATT, CDR2 SNEGSKA, per germline (reference sequence). V lost 3 bases, J lost 13 bases, and 16 bases lay in between. The CDR3 contains 11 residues. Overall study results and limits: The ex vivo response was dominated by HLA-C-restricted CMV-specific TCR beta clonotypes. Summed frequency of shared TCR beta families picked out CMV carriers who also had the relevant HLA.

The chain carries TRBV20-1 and TRBJ2-7; D call uncertain. The receptor was derived from a human donor in good health (CMV status not recorded). Some clones in this sample may be carry-over from other donors' samples. The source material was cultured CD8+ T cells from PBMCs, sampled from culture after CMV antigen stimulation. This chain's CDR3 is CSARVAGVEYF. Here the CDR3 DNA reads TGCAGTGCTAGGGTGGCAGGAGTCGAATACTTC.